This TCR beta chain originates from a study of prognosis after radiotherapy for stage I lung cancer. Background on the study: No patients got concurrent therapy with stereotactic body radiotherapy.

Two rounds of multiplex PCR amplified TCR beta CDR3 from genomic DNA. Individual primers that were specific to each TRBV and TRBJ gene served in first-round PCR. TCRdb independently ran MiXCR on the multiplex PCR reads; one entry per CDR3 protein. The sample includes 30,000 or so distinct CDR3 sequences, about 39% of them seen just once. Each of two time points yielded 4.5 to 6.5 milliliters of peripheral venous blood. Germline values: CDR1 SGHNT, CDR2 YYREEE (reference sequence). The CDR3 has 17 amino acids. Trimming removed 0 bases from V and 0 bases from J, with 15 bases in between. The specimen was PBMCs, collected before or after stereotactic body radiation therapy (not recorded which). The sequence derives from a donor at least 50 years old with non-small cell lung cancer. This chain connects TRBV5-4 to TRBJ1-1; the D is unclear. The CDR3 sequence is CASSLGASELMNTEAFF. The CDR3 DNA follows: TGTGCCAGCAGCTTGGGGGCTTCGGAGCTTATGAACACTGAAGCTTTCTTT. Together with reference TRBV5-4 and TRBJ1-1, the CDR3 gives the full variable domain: ETGVTQSPTHLIKTRGQQVTLRCSSQSGHNTVSWYQQALGQGPQFIFQYYREEENGRGNFPPRFSGLQFPNYSSELNVNALELDDSALYLCASSLGASELMNTEAFFGQGTRLTVV.